This passage covers 18 T cell receptor beta chains from one sample sequenced in a study of blood T cell repertoires in COVID-19 (TCRdb year 2020). Library creation used the immunoSEQ multiplex PCR assay. The clones in this table, taken by TCRdb from immuneACCESS, are in-frame only. Not every clone is retained; where verified, under half of the shortfall comes from an unresolved V gene, and the cause of the rest is unknown. For this sample there are roughly 200,000 clones; about three quarters appear just once. The ten largest make up 5.5% of the sample. Sample: peripheral blood. These receptors all come from a woman in her seventies with acute or convalescent COVID-19.

The genes are TRBV6-5 and TRBJ1-5, with D possibly matching TRBD1 (6 bases). V was trimmed by 6 bases and J by 3 bases, leaving 12 bases between them. The germline V gene encodes CDR1 MNHEY and CDR2 SVGAGI. This CDR3 spans 14 amino acids. This chain's CDR3 is CASRKTGLNQPQHF. In nucleotides, the CDR3 is TGTGCCAGCAGGAAAACAGGGCTCAATCAGCCCCAGCATTTT.

V is TRBV18 and J is TRBJ2-1; 7 nucleotides line up with TRBD2. Germline lookup yields CDR1 KGHSH and CDR2 LQKENI. V trimming: 3 bases; J trimming: 2 bases; junction bases outside the gene matches: 4. The CDR3 consists of 15 residues. CDR3 in DNA: TGTGCCAGCTCACCTCTAGCGGTTCCCTACAATGAGCAGTTCTTC. Its protein is CASSPLAVPYNEQFF.

CDR3 DNA: TGTGCCAGCAGCTTGGGTCAGGTCTACGAGCAGTACTTC. Translated: CASSLGQVYEQYF. The gene calls are TRBV5-6 and TRBJ2-7; D remains unclear. The CDR3 has 13 residues. V was shortened by 0 bases and J by 3 bases, with 7 bases between the two germline ends. Germline CDR1 SGHDT, CDR2 YYEEEE.

This chain uses TRBV4-1 with TRBJ2-1; 13 bases line up with TRBD2. This CDR3 has 19 residues. The V gene end was trimmed by 2 bases and the J gene end by 8 bases; junction bases not matched to a gene: 15. Germline lookup yields CDR1 MGHRA and CDR2 YSYEKL. The CDR3 loop reads CASSQINPGLAGERDEQFF. CDR3 DNA: TGCGCCAGCAGCCAAATCAATCCAGGACTAGCGGGAGAGAGGGATGAGCAGTTCTTC.

This sequence joins TRBV7-2 and TRBJ2-1; 10 bases are shared with TRBD1. The CDR3 runs to 15 residues. CDR1 and CDR2 from the germline V gene are SGHTA and FQGNSA. The V segment lost 6 bases and the J segment 4 bases; nucleotides outside the gene matches: 6. The CDR3 DNA sequence: TGTGCCAGCAGGCCCCCGGGACAGGGGTACAATGAGCAGTTCTTC. It yields the protein CASRPPGQGYNEQFF.

The CDR3 reads CASSFDRGRTEAFF. The CDR3 nucleotides are TGTGCCAGCAGCTTTGACAGGGGGAGGACTGAAGCTTTCTTT. The chain links TRBV5-4 to TRBJ1-1; 9 positions match TRBD1. Germline-derived CDR1 and CDR2 are SGHNT and YYREEE (reference sequence). The CDR3 totals 14 residues. J lost 5 bases, V lost 2 bases, and 4 bases had no gene match.

The rearrangement joins TRBV30 to TRBJ2-1, with 7 bases fitting TRBD2. The germline V gene has CDR1 GTSNPN and CDR2 SVGIG (reference sequence). The CDR3 extends over 15 amino acids. Trimming removed 5 bases from V and 2 bases from J; junction bases left unmatched: 9. Here the CDR3 reads CAWGAIGLAYNEQFF. In nucleotides, the CDR3 is TGTGCCTGGGGGGCCATTGGACTAGCCTACAATGAGCAGTTCTTC. The whole variable domain, filled in from reference TRBV30 and TRBJ2-1, reads SQTIHQWPATLVQPVGSPLSLECTVEGTSNPNLYWYRQAAGRGLQLLFYSVGIGQISSEVPQNLSASRPQDRQFILSSKKLLLSDSGFYLCAWGAIGLAYNEQFFGPGTRLTVL.

V gene TRBV24-1 combines with J gene TRBJ1-4; the D gene is possibly TRBD1 (5 bases). The CDR3 consists of 16 residues. Trimming pared 5 bases from V and 1 base from J, leaving 13 bases between. Germline CDR1 is KGHDR and CDR2 is SFDVKD. CDR3 region: CATSGGRDGTNEKLFF. The CDR3, as DNA: TGTGCCACCAGTGGGGGCAGGGATGGAACTAATGAAAAACTGTTTTTT.

The chain recombines TRBV18 with TRBJ2-3; D possibly corresponds to TRBD1 (5 bases). This CDR3 comprises 13 residues. Germline CDR1 KGHSH, CDR2 LQKENI. Trimming cost V 4 bases and J 4 bases, with 9 bases left between them. The CDR3 sequence: CASSLLTADTQYF. As DNA, the CDR3 is TGTGCCAGCTCACTCCTGACAGCAGATACGCAGTATTTT.

V is TRBV19 and J is TRBJ1-4; 12 nucleotides agree with TRBD1. Germline-derived CDR1 and CDR2 are LNHDA and SQIVND (reference sequence). The CDR3 covers 14 residues. V lost 5 bases and J lost 7; bases outside the gene matches: 2. The CDR3 DNA follows: TGTGCCAGTAGTCCGGGACAGGGGGCTGAAAAACTGTTTTTT. The encoded protein is CASSPGQGAEKLFF.

This clone is a singleton in its sample. The rearrangement uses TRBV19 and TRBJ2-7; TRBD2 aligns across 12 bases. The V gene's germline CDR1 is LNHDA and CDR2 SQIVND (reference sequence). V lost 6 bases and J lost 0; bases outside the gene matches: 0. This CDR3 is built from 14 residues. CDR3 DNA: TGTGCCAGTAGGACTAGCGGGAGCTCCTACGAGCAGTACTTC. Amino acid sequence: CASRTSGSSYEQYF. The complete variable domain, with remaining parts taken from reference TRBV19 and TRBJ2-7, reads DGGITQSPKYLFRKEGQNVTLSCEQNLNHDAMYWYRQDPGQGLRLIYYSQIVNDFQKGDIAEGYSVSREKKESFPLTVTSAQKNPTAFYLCASRTSGSSYEQYFGPGTRLTVT.

This chain connects TRBV7-3 to TRBJ1-1; no clear D gene. In germline, CDR1 is SGHTA, CDR2 FQGTGA. V lost 3 bases and J 3 bases, leaving 8 bases between the germline ends. CDR3 size: 13 residues. The CDR3 DNA reads as TGTGCCAGCAGCTTTTGGCGGGACACTGAAGCTTTCTTT. It is translated as CASSFWRDTEAFF.

A word on this clone: Germline is not matched at one junction end, which may reflect a read error. The rearrangement joins TRBV7-9 to TRBJ1-2, with D perhaps TRBD1 (5 bases). CDR3 length equals 11 residues. Germline V lookup: CDR1 SEHNR, CDR2 FQNEAQ (reference sequence). The CDR3 bases are TGTGCCAGCAGCTTAGAGGGGAACCTACTCTTC. Protein product: CASSLEGNLLF.

The rearrangement joins TRBV3-1 (or the pseudogene TRBV3-2) to TRBJ1-3; 10 bases fit TRBD1. The CDR3 is made up of 15 amino acids. Germline trimming cut 3 bases from V and 4 bases from J; bases unmatched to any gene: 3. The V gene's germline CDR1 is LGHDT and CDR2 YNNKEL (reference sequence). The CDR3 here is CASSQGQGFGNTIYF. The CDR3 coding sequence is TGTGCCAGCAGCCAGGGACAGGGGTTCGGAAACACCATATATTTT.

The chain employs TRBV5-1 and TRBJ2-1; no clear D. The V gene's germline CDR1 is SGHRS and CDR2 YFSETQ. The CDR3 is 14 residues long. With 2 bases removed from V and 4 bases from J, the gap between germline ends came to 10 bases. The CDR3 nucleotides are TGCGCCAGCAGCTTAGATGGAGAGTACAATGAGCAGTTCTTC. Translated: CASSLDGEYNEQFF.

J is TRBJ1-2 and V is TRBV24-1; TRBD1 agrees at 9 bases. V was pared by 5 bases and J by 8 bases, with 11 bases of the junction left unmatched. This CDR3 has 15 residues. Looked up from germline, CDR1 is KGHDR and CDR2 is SFDVKD. CDR3 protein: CATSVPGQGSEGYTF. The DNA of the CDR3 is TGTGCCACCAGTGTCCCGGGACAGGGCTCTGAAGGCTACACCTTC.

A few counts support this clone. The V call is TRBV28, the J call TRBJ1-1, with 9 nucleotides matching TRBD1. The junction had 5 bases not matched to a gene; V was cut back by 2 bases and J by 4 bases. In germline, CDR1 is MDHEN, CDR2 SYDVKM. This CDR3 is 15 amino acids long. The DNA for the CDR3 is TGTGCCAGCAGTTTAGGAAAGACAGGGGGCACTGAAGCTTTCTTT. This translates into CASSLGKTGGTEAFF.

The CDR3 DNA follows: TGCAGCGTTTTCGGGGAGGGCTATGGCTACACCTTC. Its translation: CSVFGEGYGYTF. The chain is built from TRBV29-1 and TRBJ1-2; D ambiguous. Germline V gene sequence: CDR1 SQVTM, CDR2 ANQGSEA. Trimming cost V 5 bases and J 4 bases, with 11 bases left between them. The length of the CDR3 is 12 residues.